The 32 T cell receptor beta chains given below trace back to one sample, sequenced in a study of blood T cells in healthy people across ages. For the second PCR, which ran for about 6 to 11 cycles, a sample-barcoded 5' primer and a J-beta primer mix were used. TCRdb reanalysed the 5' RACE reads using MiXCR and keeps one entry per CDR3 protein. The top ten hold 9.5% to 13% of the sample, which has some 930,000 distinct CDR3 sequences, 25% to 30% seen once. Another study also made use of these data, one on T cells of mothers and their children.

Sequencing was performed on blood. The receptor set was obtained from a woman aged 40 to 50 in good health.

As concerns this clonotype: One junction end disagrees with the germline gene, perhaps due to a read error. This sequence joins TRBV11-3 and TRBJ2-2; possibly TRBD1 or TRBD2 for D (6 bases each). CDR3 length: 12 amino acids. In germline, CDR1 is SGHNT, CDR2 YENEEA. CDR3 nucleotide sequence: TGTGCCAGCATTCCCCTCCCGGGGGCGCTGTTTTTT. It is translated as CASIPLPGALFF.

A word on this clonotype: This may be a read error, as it is one base from a much larger clone. The rearrangement uses TRBV28 and TRBJ2-7; maybe TRBD1 (5 bases). CDR1 is MDHEN, CDR2 SYDVKM, per germline. V dropped 6 bases and J dropped 4 bases, with 16 bases sitting between them. The CDR3 extends over 14 amino acids. In nucleotides, the CDR3 is TGTGCCAGCAGGTTAGGGCAGGGTGGGTACGAGCAGTACTTC. Protein sequence: CASRLGQGGYEQYF.

Comments on this clonotype: The junction differs from germline at one of its ends, possibly a read error. The chain carries TRBV13 and TRBJ2-5; D is undetermined. The CDR3 contains 14 residues. CDR1 is PRHDT, CDR2 FYEKMQ, per germline (reference sequence). CDR3 sequence: CASSLGLTKETRYF. For the CDR3, the DNA is TGTGCCAGCAGCTTAGGTCTTACTAAAGAGACCCGGTACTTC.

This chain connects TRBV9 to TRBJ2-5; D unresolved. CDR3 length: 13 residues. Germline CDR1 reads SGDLS; CDR2 reads YYNGEE. V was pared by 3 bases and J by 4 bases, with 10 bases between. CDR3 in DNA: TGTGCCAGCAGCGGGACGTATCGAGAGACCCAGTACTTC. Translated, it gives CASSGTYRETQYF. The complete variable domain, with remaining parts taken from reference TRBV9 and TRBJ2-5, reads DSGVTQTPKHLITATGQRVTLRCSPRSGDLSVYWYQQSLDQGLQFLIQYYNGEERAKGNILERFSAQQFPDLHSELNLSSLELGDSALYFCASSGTYRETQYFGPGTRLLVL.

This clonotype showed up just a few times. This chain links TRBV28 with TRBJ1-2; possible D gene TRBD1, 5 bases. In germline, CDR1 is MDHEN, CDR2 SYDVKM. This CDR3 has 12 residues. Deletions cut 6 bases from V and 4 bases from J, with 9 bases between. In nucleotides, the CDR3 is TGTGCCAGCAGATTGGGGCCCTATGGCTACACCTTC. This gives the protein CASRLGPYGYTF.

This clonotype was seen a few times. The chain carries TRBV3-1 and TRBJ2-3; 8 bases map to TRBD2. CDR3 size: 19 residues. Trimming removed 0 bases from V and 0 bases from J; junction bases left unmatched: 11. CDR1 is LGHDT, CDR2 YNNKEL, per germline (reference sequence). CDR3 residues: CASSQESKRGPSSTDTQYF. The CDR3 coding sequence is TGTGCCAGCAGCCAAGAGAGCAAGCGGGGGCCTTCTAGCACAGATACGCAGTATTTT.

With respect to this clonotype: One junction end does not reproduce the germline sequence, and a read error may be involved. This CDR3 reads CASSITGTQKYSNQSQHF. CDR3 coding DNA: TGTGCCAGCAGCATAACCGGGACGCAAAAGTATAGCAATCAGTCCCAGCATTTT. The chain uses TRBV5-8 and TRBJ1-5; D might be TRBD1 (5 bases). CDR3 length: 18 amino acids. Germline values: CDR1 SGHTS, CDR2 YDEGEE.

This clonotype showed up many times. This chain links TRBV7-2 with TRBJ1-1, with D uncertain. Germline CDR1 reads SGHTA; CDR2 reads FQGNSA. This CDR3 contains 13 residues. V lost 6 bases and J lost 2, with 10 bases in between. The CDR3 region is CASSSTRNTEAFF. CDR3 in DNA: TGTGCCAGCAGTTCGACAAGAAACACTGAAGCTTTCTTT.

CDR3 region: CATNWGRSYNEQFF. CDR3 nucleotides: TGTGCCACTAACTGGGGGAGGTCCTACAATGAGCAGTTCTTC. J is TRBJ2-1 and V is TRBV7-2; D is possibly TRBD2 (6 bases). Between the trimmed V and J ends, which lost 10 bases and 1 base, there was a span of 14 bases. Germline V gene sequence: CDR1 SGHTA, CDR2 FQGNSA. The CDR3 has 14 residues.

This clonotype occurred many times. The rearrangement joins TRBV29-1 to TRBJ2-5; 13 bases are a match to TRBD2. The CDR3 covers 17 residues. Germline V gene lookup returns CDR1 SQVTM and CDR2 ANQGSEA. J was trimmed by 4 bases and V by 7 bases; bases with no gene match: 15. CDR3 DNA sequence: TGCAGCGCCGGAGGCGGCCGACTAGCGGGGGGTAGAGAGACCCAGTACTTC. Protein product: CSAGGGRLAGGRETQYF.

At least ten counts were recorded for this clonotype. The chain joins TRBV12-3 or TRBV12-4 to TRBJ2-5, with TRBD1 identical over 12 bases. The CDR3 consists of 15 residues. The trim removed 6 bases at V and 3 bases at J, leaving 5 bases unmatched. CDR3 loop: CASRGTGGLEETQYF. The CDR3 nucleotides are TGTGCCAGCAGAGGGACAGGGGGCTTGGAAGAGACCCAGTACTTC.

The table lists this clonotype with a few counts. The chain recombines TRBV3-1 with TRBJ2-1, with D perhaps matching TRBD2 (5 bases). The CDR3 has 17 amino acids. Trimming shortened V by 4 bases and J by 1 base, and 17 bases separated the two germline ends. Looked up from germline, CDR1 is LGHDT and CDR2 is YNNKEL (reference sequence). Here the CDR3 reads CASSRGLTPRSYNEQFF. The CDR3 DNA is TGTGCCAGCAGCCGAGGGCTAACTCCGAGGTCCTACAATGAGCAGTTCTTC.

This clonotype was counted between two and nine times. Sequence at one end of the junction differs from germline and may be a read error. This rearrangement joins TRBV7-9 to TRBJ1-6; D unresolved. The CDR3 covers 16 residues. Germline CDR1 is SEHNR and CDR2 is FQNEAQ (reference sequence). For the CDR3, the DNA is TGTGCCGGCAGCTTCTGGGGTGGGAGATCGAATTCACCCCTCCACTTT. It translates to CAGSFWGGRSNSPLHF.

As for this clonotype: This may come from a read error, since a much larger clone is one base off. This chain connects TRBV5-1 to TRBJ2-7; D perhaps matches TRBD1 (5 bases). CDR1 is SGHRS and CDR2 is YFSETQ in the germline V gene. The CDR3 is made up of 13 amino acids. This CDR3 is CASSTQGSYGQYF. In nucleotides, the CDR3 is TGCGCCAGCTCGACCCAGGGATCCTACGGGCAGTACTTC.

The gene calls are TRBV20-1 and TRBJ1-5; TRBD1 might be the D (5 bases). V lost 7 bases and J lost 10, with 17 bases in between. The length of the CDR3 is 12 residues. Germline V gene sequence: CDR1 DFQATT, CDR2 SNEGSKA (reference sequence). This CDR3 is CSVQRGGKPQHF. The CDR3 coding sequence is TGCAGTGTCCAGCGGGGGGGTAAACCCCAGCATTTT.

This clonotype was observed many times. The chain carries TRBV4-1 and TRBJ1-1; D unclear. Germline V gene sequence: CDR1 MGHRA, CDR2 YSYEKL. The CDR3 has 15 residues. The V gene lost 0 bases and the J gene lost 2 bases, with 10 bases spanning the gap. The CDR3 loop is CASSQEPPANTEAFF. CDR3 DNA: TGCGCCAGCAGCCAAGAACCCCCTGCAAACACTGAAGCTTTCTTT.

This clonotype appeared a few times. V and J are TRBV20-1 and TRBJ1-6, with D unclear. V gave up 0 bases and J gave up 7 bases, with 13 bases separating them. The CDR3 has 15 amino acids. Germline V lookup: CDR1 DFQATT, CDR2 SNEGSKA (reference sequence). The CDR3 DNA is TGCAGTGCTAGAGATCGGGCTGGCCCAAATTCACCCCTCCACTTT. This gives the protein CSARDRAGPNSPLHF.

The chain carries TRBV4-1 and TRBJ2-3; 12 bases line up with TRBD2. The CDR3 loop spans 17 amino acids. J was trimmed by 4 bases and V by 0 bases; bases with no gene match: 5. Germline values: CDR1 MGHRA, CDR2 YSYEKL. The CDR3 spells CASSQDPLAGGPDTQYF. The CDR3 coding sequence is TGCGCCAGCAGCCAAGATCCCCTAGCGGGGGGGCCAGATACGCAGTATTTT.

V and J are TRBV5-1 and TRBJ2-4; a weak D match, TRBD1 (5 bases). V dropped 0 bases and J dropped 13 bases, with 23 bases sitting between them. CDR1 is SGHRS, CDR2 YFSETQ, per germline. The length of the CDR3 is 16 residues. CDR3 amino acids: CASSLGGLQPINEQYF. The CDR3 DNA reads as TGCGCCAGCAGCTTGGGGGGCCTCCAACCTATCAATGAGCAGTACTTC.

V is TRBV27 and J is TRBJ1-1; D possibly corresponds to TRBD1 (5 bases). Germline CDR1 MNHEY, CDR2 SMNVEV (reference sequence). Trimming removed 3 bases at V and 1 base at J, with 15 bases between. This CDR3 contains 16 residues. CDR3 sequence (DNA): TGTGCCAGCAGTTTGTCTCCGGGGCAAGGGAACACTGAAGCTTTCTTT. Protein product: CASSLSPGQGNTEAFF.

On this clonotype itself: Relative to the germline gene, one junction end is altered; a read error may explain this. The chain uses TRBV4-1 and TRBJ2-3; TRBD2 aligns across 12 bases. This CDR3 spans 19 amino acids. CDR1 is MGHRA, CDR2 YSYEKL, per germline. The CDR3 nucleotides are TGCGCCGGCAGCCAAGAAAAACTAGCGGGGGGAACTAGCACAGATACGCAGTATTTT. Translating gives CAGSQEKLAGGTSTDTQYF.

The V gene is TRBV7-2, the J gene TRBJ2-7; perhaps TRBD1 as D (5 bases). CDR1 is SGHTA, CDR2 FQGNSA, per germline. The CDR3 runs to 15 residues. The germline V and J ends were trimmed by 4 bases and 2 bases, with 15 bases remaining between them. The CDR3 here is CASSYIQGNPYEQYF. CDR3 DNA sequence: TGTGCCAGCAGCTACATTCAGGGAAACCCCTACGAGCAGTACTTC.

The chain uses TRBV11-2 and TRBJ1-1, with D hard to call. The CDR3 is 12 residues long. V was cut by 5 bases and J by 11 bases, with 15 bases left in between. Germline CDR1 is SGHAT and CDR2 is FQNNGV. CDR3: CASSEGGSTAFF. CDR3 bases: TGTGCCAGCAGCGAGGGTGGTTCGACGGCTTTCTTT.

Turning to this clonotype: The junction departs from germline at one end; a sequencing error may be responsible. The chain recombines TRBV4-2 with TRBJ2-4, with a tentative D call TRBD2 (6 bases). This CDR3 is 17 amino acids long. Germline loops: CDR1 LGHNA, CDR2 YNFKEQ. The CDR3 bases are TGTGCCAGTAGCCAAGATTTCCAGTCTAGCGAAAAAAACATTCAGTACTTC. Its protein is CASSQDFQSSEKNIQYF.

This clonotype was seen only a few times. The genes are TRBV9 and TRBJ1-2; the D gene is possibly TRBD1 (5 bases). The CDR3 length is 12 residues. V lost 3 bases and J 8 bases, leaving 11 bases between the germline ends. The V gene's germline CDR1 is SGDLS and CDR2 YYNGEE. The CDR3, as DNA: TGTGCCAGCAGCGCGGCAGGGCGCGGCTACACCTTC. It is translated as CASSAAGRGYTF.

The chain uses TRBV15 and TRBJ1-2; D is uncertain. V dropped 4 bases and J dropped 4 bases, with 10 bases sitting between them. The CDR3 totals 13 residues. Germline lookup yields CDR1 LNHNV and CDR2 YYDKDF (reference sequence). CDR3 sequence reads: CATSMVEFYGYTF. CDR3 sequence (DNA): TGTGCCACCAGCATGGTAGAGTTCTATGGCTACACCTTC.

The chain uses TRBV5-1 and TRBJ2-1; TRBD2 agrees at 9 bases. V gave up 4 bases and J gave up 4 bases; unmatched junction bases: 9. In germline, CDR1 is SGHRS, CDR2 YFSETQ. This CDR3 is 16 amino acids long. CDR3 DNA sequence: TGCGCCAGCAGCCCGGGACTAGCAGACCATTACAATGAGCAGTTCTTC. Its protein is CASSPGLADHYNEQFF.

The V and J genes are TRBV6-5 and TRBJ1-5; the match to TRBD1 covers 8 bases. The J segment lost 4 bases and the V segment lost 6 bases, leaving 5 bases of the junction unmatched. The CDR3 sequence is 14 residues long. Germline CDR1 is MNHEY and CDR2 is SVGAGI. The CDR3 DNA reads as TGTGCCAGCAGCAGGACAGGGATTAATCAGCCCCAGCATTTT. Translation gives CASSRTGINQPQHF.

The CDR3 nucleotides are TGTGCCAGCAGTTTAGGACAGCGGCAGTACTTC. It translates to CASSLGQRQYF. The chain is built from TRBV28 and TRBJ2-7, with a possible D match to TRBD1 (6 bases). CDR1 MDHEN and CDR2 SYDVKM come from the germline V gene. The germline V and J ends were trimmed by 2 bases and 9 bases, with 8 bases remaining between them. The CDR3 consists of 11 residues.

The chain carries TRBV29-1 and TRBJ2-3, with 7 bases aligning to TRBD2. V shed 7 bases and J 2 bases; nucleotides not matched to a gene: 9. Germline CDR1 and CDR2: SQVTM and ANQGSEA. CDR3 length: 14 amino acids. The CDR3 region is CSALSGRLTDTQYF. CDR3 nucleotide sequence: TGCAGCGCCCTTAGCGGGCGACTCACAGATACGCAGTATTTT.

This clonotype turned up a few times. The J gene is TRBJ2-7, the V gene TRBV21-1; the table gives TRBD1 as D, unverified against the DNA. TRBV21-1 counts as a pseudogene. There are 16 residues in the CDR3. CDR3 sequence: CASSQEGQAWMNEQYF. DNA for the CDR3: TGTGCCAGCAGCCAAGAGGGACAGGCGTGGATGAACGAGCAGTACTTC.

This sequence joins TRBV20-1 and TRBJ1-6; D gene uncertain. The length of the CDR3 is 15 residues. Trimming stripped 3 bases from V and 6 bases from J, with 15 bases between. Germline CDR1 and CDR2: DFQATT and SNEGSKA (reference sequence). CDR3 sequence (DNA): TGCAGTGCTAGGATGGGGAATTCAATTAATTCACCCCTCCACTTT. The encoded protein is CSARMGNSINSPLHF.